This T cell receptor beta chain was sequenced for a study of Graves' ophthalmopathy and Graves' hyperthyroidism. Amplification targeted the TCR beta CDR3 regions, with RNA transcripts as the source material. Amplification began with first-round RT-PCR using HTBI primers, then second-round multiplex PCR was performed. TCRdb re-called the multiplex PCR reads with MiXCR, one entry per CDR3 protein. Of 40,000 or so distinct CDR3 sequences in the sample, around 52% are singletons; the top ten hold around 19%. Note on this clonotype: Its cognate antigen is unknown.

The V segment lost 0 bases and the J segment 6 bases; nucleotides outside the gene matches: 5. The CDR3 contains 15 residues. The germline CDR1 and CDR2 sequences are SGHRS and YFSETQ. General observations from the study: Distinction of ophthalmopathy from stable hyperthyroidism by a 13-signature model reached almost 90% sensitivity and 65% to 83% specificity. As the model predicted ophthalmopathy progression, it achieved a sensitivity of about 71% and a specificity of more than 72%.

This chain links TRBV5-1 with TRBJ1-4; 7 bases are shared with TRBD1. The specimen sequenced was peripheral blood. The sequence was collected from an adult man with Graves' ophthalmopathy. CDR3 residues: CASSLEGARYEKLFF. The CDR3 DNA is TGCGCCAGCAGCTTGGAGGGGGCGCGGTATGAAAAACTGTTTTTT.